This entry is about one TCR beta chain. What it recognizes is unknown. CDR1 SNHLY and CDR2 FYNNEI come from the germline V gene. There are 13 residues in the CDR3. Deletions cut 6 bases from V and 4 bases from J, with 10 bases between. The data stem from a study of STAT5B mutations in CD4+ large granular lymphocyte leukemia. General observations from the study: Without putative leukemic clones, patient CD4-sorted repertoires remained more clonal than healthy CD4+ repertoires.

The assay was run at survey level. TCRdb's copy holds only in-frame clones and misses some; the assay was immunoSEQ multiplex PCR. The sample records about 35,000 clones, more than 75% being singletons. The source of this sequence is a human donor in good health. The V gene is TRBV2, the J gene TRBJ1-3, with D perhaps matching TRBD1 (5 bases). The sample was CD4+ T cells from blood buffy coats. As DNA, the CDR3 is TGTGCCAGCAGGGCAGGGAGGGGAAACACCATATATTTT. It specifies CASRAGRGNTIYF.